These T cell receptor beta chains were read from a single sample in a study of T cells in Graves' hyperthyroidism and ophthalmopathy. TCRdb analysed the multiplex PCR reads with MiXCR anew, one entry per CDR3 protein. Among around 500,000 distinct CDR3 sequences, roughly 15% were seen once, and the ten largest hold about 29%. The source material was blood. The receptors here all came from a woman aged 25-40 years with Graves' ophthalmopathy. Each CDR3 is given with its conserved first and last residue. The order of the fields is D gene, clone size, V gene, J gene, CDR3 protein, CDR3 DNA. A D gene is named only where the DNA matches it firmly. The size field is filled for only some rows; it gives once, few, many or a size class.

d_call: NA
clone_size: few
v_call: TRBV27
j_call: TRBJ2-3
cdr3_aa: CASRQGRFTDTQYF
cdr3_nt: TGTGCCAGCCGTCAGGGGCGTTTCACAGATACGCAGTATTTT

d_call: NA
clone_size: few
v_call: TRBV7-2
j_call: TRBJ1-5
cdr3_aa: CASSLAPGINQPQHF
cdr3_nt: TGTGCCAGCAGCTTAGCTCCGGGAATAAATCAGCCCCAGCATTTT

d_call: NA
clone_size: few
v_call: TRBV4-1
j_call: TRBJ2-5
cdr3_aa: CASSQDGIETQYF
cdr3_nt: TGCGCCAGCAGCCAAGACGGGATTGAGACCCAGTACTTC

d_call: NA
clone_size: NA
v_call: TRBV2
j_call: TRBJ2-7
cdr3_aa: CASSRRDPAGEQYF
cdr3_nt: TGTGCCAGCAGCCGCCGGGACCCGGCGGGCGAGCAGTACTTC

d_call: NA
clone_size: many
v_call: TRBV12-3/TRBV12-4
j_call: TRBJ2-2
cdr3_aa: CASSSTGSTGELFF
cdr3_nt: TGTGCCAGCAGTTCTACAGGGAGCACCGGGGAGCTGTTTTTT

d_call: TRBD2
clone_size: many
v_call: TRBV13
j_call: TRBJ2-3
cdr3_aa: CASSFGREWDTDTQYF
cdr3_nt: TGTGCCAGCAGCTTCGGGCGGGAGTGGGACACAGATACGCAGTATTTT

d_call: NA
clone_size: NA
v_call: TRBV7-8
j_call: TRBJ1-2
cdr3_aa: CASSLGPRLGYGYTF
cdr3_nt: TGTGCCAGCAGCTTAGGCCCCCGACTGGGCTATGGCTACACCTTC

d_call: NA
clone_size: NA
v_call: TRBV13
j_call: TRBJ2-7
cdr3_aa: CASSPGAHYEQYF
cdr3_nt: TGTGCCAGCAGCCCAGGAGCGCATTACGAGCAGTACTTC

d_call: NA
clone_size: many
v_call: TRBV30
j_call: TRBJ2-6
cdr3_aa: CAWSEMRGAGANVLTF
cdr3_nt: TGTGCCTGGAGCGAAATGCGGGGTGCCGGGGCCAACGTCCTGACTTTC

d_call: TRBD2
clone_size: NA
v_call: TRBV20-1
j_call: TRBJ2-7
cdr3_aa: CSVEASGVFSYEQYF
cdr3_nt: TGCAGCGTTGAGGCTAGCGGGGTATTCTCCTACGAGCAGTACTTC

d_call: NA
clone_size: NA
v_call: TRBV6-9
j_call: TRBJ1-1
cdr3_aa: CASSYWPEAFF
cdr3_nt: TGTGCCAGCAGTTATTGGCCTGAAGCTTTCTTT

d_call: TRBD1
clone_size: few
v_call: TRBV5-8
j_call: TRBJ1-6
cdr3_aa: CASSWTGNNSPLHF
cdr3_nt: TGTGCCAGCAGCTGGACAGGCAATAATTCACCCCTCCACTTT

d_call: NA
clone_size: NA
v_call: TRBV19
j_call: TRBJ2-1
cdr3_aa: CASRKNQFF
cdr3_nt: TGTGCCAGTAGAAAAAATCAGTTCTTC

d_call: NA
clone_size: NA
v_call: TRBV2
j_call: TRBJ1-2
cdr3_aa: CASSETLNYGYTF
cdr3_nt: TGTGCCAGCAGTGAGACACTTAACTATGGCTACACCTTC

d_call: TRBD2
clone_size: many
v_call: TRBV20-1
j_call: TRBJ2-1
cdr3_aa: CSARDWTSGQYNEQFF
cdr3_nt: TGCAGTGCTAGAGATTGGACTAGCGGGCAATACAATGAGCAGTTCTTC

d_call: NA
clone_size: few
v_call: TRBV3-1
j_call: TRBJ2-1
cdr3_aa: CASSQVPAPNTGDEQFF
cdr3_nt: TGTGCCAGCAGCCAAGTACCGGCCCCCAACACAGGCGATGAGCAGTTCTTC

d_call: TRBD1
clone_size: NA
v_call: TRBV28
j_call: TRBJ1-5
cdr3_aa: CASTSQGAGPNQPQHF
cdr3_nt: TGTGCCAGCACCTCACAGGGGGCGGGGCCCAATCAGCCCCAGCATTTT

d_call: TRBD1
clone_size: NA
v_call: TRBV29-1
j_call: TRBJ1-1
cdr3_aa: CSVTTGEPEAFF
cdr3_nt: TGCAGCGTAACCACAGGGGAACCTGAAGCTTTCTTT

d_call: TRBD2
clone_size: many
v_call: TRBV11-2
j_call: TRBJ2-5
cdr3_aa: CASSLLFSGSGGETQYF
cdr3_nt: TGTGCCAGCAGCCTCCTATTCAGCGGGAGTGGGGGGGAGACCCAGTACTTC

d_call: NA
clone_size: NA
v_call: TRBV6-2/TRBV6-3
j_call: TRBJ1-5
cdr3_aa: CASSYEDRLPQHF
cdr3_nt: TGTGCCAGCAGTTACGAGGACAGACTCCCCCAGCATTTT

d_call: NA
clone_size: NA
v_call: TRBV7-9
j_call: TRBJ2-3
cdr3_aa: CASSPKSFTQYF
cdr3_nt: TGTGCCAGCAGCCCTAAGAGTTTTACGCAGTATTTT

d_call: NA
clone_size: few
v_call: TRBV2
j_call: TRBJ1-5
cdr3_aa: CASTGSAANQPQHF
cdr3_nt: TGTGCCAGCACCGGGAGCGCGGCGAATCAGCCCCAGCATTTT

d_call: NA
clone_size: many
v_call: TRBV28
j_call: TRBJ1-2
cdr3_aa: CASSLPAGTYGYTF
cdr3_nt: TGTGCCAGCAGTTTGCCCGCAGGGACCTATGGCTACACCTTC

d_call: NA
clone_size: many
v_call: TRBV3-1
j_call: TRBJ2-5
cdr3_aa: CASSQAEGGETQYF
cdr3_nt: TGTGCCAGCAGCCAAGCTGAGGGGGGAGAGACCCAGTACTTC

d_call: TRBD2
clone_size: many
v_call: TRBV6-2/TRBV6-3
j_call: TRBJ2-7
cdr3_aa: CASSYPPGLAETYEQYF
cdr3_nt: TGTGCCAGCAGTTACCCTCCGGGACTAGCTGAGACCTACGAGCAGTACTTC

d_call: NA
clone_size: few
v_call: TRBV18
j_call: TRBJ1-2
cdr3_aa: CASSLQERDGYTF
cdr3_nt: TGTGCCAGCTCATTACAGGAGAGAGATGGCTACACCTTC

d_call: NA
clone_size: many
v_call: TRBV6-2/TRBV6-3
j_call: TRBJ1-5
cdr3_aa: CASSWEGQPQHF
cdr3_nt: TGTGCCAGCAGTTGGGAGGGTCAGCCCCAGCATTTT

d_call: NA
clone_size: many
v_call: TRBV20-1
j_call: TRBJ1-1
cdr3_aa: CSGDGTANTEAFF
cdr3_nt: TGCAGTGGTGATGGGACGGCGAACACTGAAGCTTTCTTT

d_call: NA
clone_size: many
v_call: TRBV2
j_call: TRBJ2-1
cdr3_aa: CASSERQEQFF
cdr3_nt: TGTGCCAGCAGTGAAAGGCAGGAGCAGTTCTTC

d_call: TRBD1
clone_size: NA
v_call: TRBV29-1
j_call: TRBJ1-2
cdr3_aa: CSGTGDSLYGYTF
cdr3_nt: TGCAGCGGCACGGGGGACAGCCTCTATGGCTACACCTTC

d_call: TRBD1
clone_size: once
v_call: TRBV27
j_call: TRBJ1-5
cdr3_aa: CASSLGMGQGWHF
cdr3_nt: TGTGCCAGCAGTTTAGGAATGGGACAGGGGTGGCATTTT

d_call: NA
clone_size: NA
v_call: TRBV29-1
j_call: TRBJ2-7
cdr3_aa: CSVARAGPASYEQYF
cdr3_nt: TGCAGCGTCGCACGAGCGGGCCCGGCCTCCTACGAGCAGTACTTC

d_call: NA
clone_size: few
v_call: TRBV28
j_call: TRBJ2-2
cdr3_aa: CASHLAVRGELFF
cdr3_nt: TGTGCCAGCCATCTGGCGGTGCGCGGGGAGCTGTTTTTT

d_call: TRBD1
clone_size: many
v_call: TRBV28
j_call: TRBJ1-4
cdr3_aa: CASSLWVGQGRMANEKLFF
cdr3_nt: TGTGCCAGCAGTTTATGGGTCGGACAGGGGAGAATGGCTAATGAAAAACTGTTTTTT

d_call: NA
clone_size: NA
v_call: TRBV10-3
j_call: TRBJ2-1
cdr3_aa: CAISESGPFNNEQFF
cdr3_nt: TGTGCCATCAGTGAGTCGGGGCCCTTCAACAATGAGCAGTTCTTC

d_call: NA
clone_size: many
v_call: TRBV24-1
j_call: TRBJ2-2
cdr3_aa: CATSGLQETNTGELFF
cdr3_nt: TGTGCCACCAGTGGCCTACAGGAGACGAACACCGGGGAGCTGTTTTTT

d_call: TRBD2
clone_size: few
v_call: TRBV4-3
j_call: TRBJ2-5
cdr3_aa: CASSQWGLAGVETQYF
cdr3_nt: TGCGCCAGCAGCCAATGGGGACTAGCGGGAGTTGAGACCCAGTACTTC

d_call: NA
clone_size: many
v_call: TRBV3-1
j_call: TRBJ2-5
cdr3_aa: CASSQDASPQETQYF
cdr3_nt: TGTGCCAGCAGCCAAGACGCCTCACCCCAAGAGACCCAGTACTTC

d_call: NA
clone_size: NA
v_call: TRBV7-9
j_call: TRBJ2-3
cdr3_aa: CASYQRGRGKTGDTQYF
cdr3_nt: TGTGCCAGCTACCAAAGGGGCCGTGGAAAGACGGGAGATACGCAGTATTTT

d_call: NA
clone_size: NA
v_call: TRBV5-6
j_call: TRBJ2-1
cdr3_aa: CASGTSGPNEQFF
cdr3_nt: TGTGCCAGTGGCACTAGTGGTCCCAATGAGCAGTTCTTC

d_call: TRBD2
clone_size: NA
v_call: TRBV6-2/TRBV6-3
j_call: TRBJ2-3
cdr3_aa: CASSRLAGGLGADTQYF
cdr3_nt: TGTGCCAGCAGCCGACTAGCGGGAGGTTTAGGGGCAGATACGCAGTATTTT

d_call: TRBD2
clone_size: NA
v_call: TRBV29-1
j_call: TRBJ2-7
cdr3_aa: CSATSGSLGEQYF
cdr3_nt: TGCAGCGCTACCAGCGGGAGCCTGGGCGAGCAGTACTTC

d_call: TRBD1
clone_size: few
v_call: TRBV30
j_call: TRBJ2-2
cdr3_aa: CAWSLRGPGELFF
cdr3_nt: TGTGCCTGGAGTCTCAGGGGGCCTGGGGAGCTGTTTTTT

d_call: NA
clone_size: NA
v_call: TRBV20-1
j_call: TRBJ1-6
cdr3_aa: CSATPFGSTNNSPLHF
cdr3_nt: TGCAGTGCTACACCCTTCGGGTCCACCAATAATTCACCCCTCCACTTT

d_call: TRBD2
clone_size: NA
v_call: TRBV12-3/TRBV12-4
j_call: TRBJ2-7
cdr3_aa: CASSSPGLAGGRLEQYF
cdr3_nt: TGTGCCAGCAGTTCCCCGGGACTAGCGGGAGGGAGGCTCGAGCAGTACTTC

d_call: NA
clone_size: NA
v_call: TRBV28
j_call: TRBJ2-1
cdr3_aa: CASSPHHIDNEQFF
cdr3_nt: TGTGCCAGCAGTCCCCACCATATAGACAATGAGCAGTTCTTC

d_call: NA
clone_size: few
v_call: TRBV20-1
j_call: TRBJ2-2
cdr3_aa: CSATGDTGELFF
cdr3_nt: TGCAGTGCTACAGGGGACACCGGGGAGCTGTTTTTT

d_call: TRBD1
clone_size: NA
v_call: TRBV10-3
j_call: TRBJ1-4
cdr3_aa: CAISESGTGKEKLFF
cdr3_nt: TGTGCCATCAGTGAGTCGGGGACAGGGAAGGAAAAACTGTTTTTT

d_call: TRBD2
clone_size: many
v_call: TRBV28
j_call: TRBJ2-1
cdr3_aa: CASSLHTSGSRYNEQFF
cdr3_nt: TGTGCCAGCAGTTTACATACTAGCGGGAGTAGGTACAATGAGCAGTTCTTC

d_call: NA
clone_size: NA
v_call: TRBV15
j_call: TRBJ2-7
cdr3_aa: CATSRSHPSGVSYEQYF
cdr3_nt: TGTGCCACCAGCAGATCACACCCAAGCGGAGTCTCCTACGAGCAGTACTTC

d_call: NA
clone_size: many
v_call: TRBV28
j_call: TRBJ2-1
cdr3_aa: CASSSLEGNYNEQFF
cdr3_nt: TGTGCCAGCAGTTCCCTGGAGGGGAACTACAATGAGCAGTTCTTC

d_call: TRBD2
clone_size: many
v_call: TRBV20-1
j_call: TRBJ2-5
cdr3_aa: CSAYPSGRASETQYF
cdr3_nt: TGCAGTGCTTACCCTAGCGGGAGGGCGTCGGAGACCCAGTACTTC

d_call: NA
clone_size: many
v_call: TRBV7-2
j_call: TRBJ1-5
cdr3_aa: CASSSAVSNQPQHF
cdr3_nt: TGTGCCAGCAGCTCCGCGGTTAGCAATCAGCCCCAGCATTTT

d_call: TRBD1
clone_size: many
v_call: TRBV3-1
j_call: TRBJ1-4
cdr3_aa: CASSPLTGDNEKLFF
cdr3_nt: TGTGCCAGCAGCCCATTGACAGGGGATAATGAAAAACTGTTTTTT

d_call: NA
clone_size: NA
v_call: TRBV7-9
j_call: TRBJ2-1
cdr3_aa: CASSHLAAGNEQFF
cdr3_nt: TGTGCCAGCAGCCACCTAGCCGCAGGGAATGAGCAGTTCTTC

d_call: NA
clone_size: NA
v_call: TRBV7-9
j_call: TRBJ2-5
cdr3_aa: CASSLGKVVEETQYF
cdr3_nt: TGTGCCAGCAGCTTAGGAAAAGTAGTCGAAGAGACCCAGTACTTC

d_call: NA
clone_size: few
v_call: TRBV28
j_call: TRBJ2-3
cdr3_aa: CASSLGGDFTSTDTQYF
cdr3_nt: TGTGCCAGCAGTTTAGGCGGGGACTTCACTAGCACAGATACGCAGTATTTT

d_call: TRBD2
clone_size: many
v_call: TRBV20-1
j_call: TRBJ2-5
cdr3_aa: CSARVGTIETQYF
cdr3_nt: TGCAGTGCTAGAGTCGGGACTATAGAGACCCAGTACTTC